These T cell receptor beta chains were read from a single sample in a study of Graves' ophthalmopathy and Graves' hyperthyroidism. TCRdb reanalysed the multiplex PCR reads using MiXCR and keeps one entry per CDR3 protein. The table records about 500,000 distinct CDR3 sequences, less than 40% of them present only once. The sequencing input was peripheral blood or thyroid tissue (not recorded which). The receptors were sampled from an adult man with Graves' hyperthyroidism. Both conserved end residues are part of each CDR3. Fields, in order: D gene, V gene, J gene, clone size, CDR3 DNA, CDR3 protein. The D gene is left open where the match is weak. Clone size appears in some rows only: once, few, many, or a class for an expanded clone.

NA	TRBV2	TRBJ2-5	many	TGTGCCAGCAGTGCTGGCCTTCAAGAGACCCAGTACTTC	CASSAGLQETQYF
NA	TRBV20-1	TRBJ1-1	many	TGCAGTGCTCCCCTAAAGACTGAAGCTTTCTTT	CSAPLKTEAFF
TRBD1	TRBV19	TRBJ2-7	NA	TGTGCCAGTAGTGCCGCCGGGACAGGGGGGTCCTACGAGCAGTACTTC	CASSAAGTGGSYEQYF
NA	TRBV28	TRBJ1-1	many	TGTGCCAGCAGTTCAACAGGAAGGAACACTGAAGCTTTCTTT	CASSSTGRNTEAFF
NA	TRBV19	TRBJ1-3	many	TGTGCCAGTAGTATAGGCGGCCTAAGCTCTGGAAACACCATATATTTT	CASSIGGLSSGNTIYF
TRBD1	TRBV2	TRBJ1-2	many	TGTGCCAGCAGAAAGGGACAGGTGGATGGCTACACCTTC	CASRKGQVDGYTF
NA	TRBV12-3/TRBV12-4	TRBJ1-2	many	TGTGCCAGCAGTGAGACCCGGGGGGATAGTCGGGGCTACACCTTC	CASSETRGDSRGYTF
NA	TRBV29-1	TRBJ1-3	NA	TGCAGCGTTGTCAGGGTTCAAGAGACCATATATTTT	CSVVRVQETIYF
NA	TRBV27	TRBJ1-1	NA	TGTGCCAGCAGTTTACAGGGGTCCTGGGGCACTGAAGCTTTCTTT	CASSLQGSWGTEAFF
NA	TRBV20-1	TRBJ1-4	many	TGCAGTGCTAGAGGACAGCTTGAAAAACTGTTTTTT	CSARGQLEKLFF